This T cell receptor (beta chain) emerged from a study of blood T cell repertoires in COVID-19. Study context: Spain, Italy and the United States supplied samples that represented acute and convalescent COVID-19.

Here immunoSEQ multiplex PCR was the method, and the copy in TCRdb shows in-frame clones only, minus some. Seen here are a few hundred thousand clones, about 85% observed once, and the top ten hold 2.9%. This clonotype was obtained from a man in his fifties or sixties who had recovered from COVID-19. Sequencing was done on a sample of peripheral blood.

CDR3 region: CSASAFLNEQFF. The CDR3 DNA reads as TGCAGTGCTAGTGCCTTCCTCAATGAGCAGTTCTTC. The V call is TRBV20-1, the J call TRBJ2-1; no firm D call. V was clipped by 3 bases and J by 6 bases, with 9 bases between them. Germline CDR1 reads DFQATT; CDR2 reads SNEGSKA (reference sequence). The CDR3 is 12 amino acids.